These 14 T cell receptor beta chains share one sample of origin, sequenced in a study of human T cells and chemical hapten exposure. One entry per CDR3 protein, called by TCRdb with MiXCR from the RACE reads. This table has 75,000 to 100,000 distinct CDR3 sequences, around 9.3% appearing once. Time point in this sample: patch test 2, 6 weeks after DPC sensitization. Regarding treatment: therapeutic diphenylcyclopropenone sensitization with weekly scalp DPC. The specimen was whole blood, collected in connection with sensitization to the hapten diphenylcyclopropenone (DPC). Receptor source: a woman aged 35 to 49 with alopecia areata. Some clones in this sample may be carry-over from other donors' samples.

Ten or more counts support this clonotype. CDR3 in amino acids: CASSLSGGGYTF. CDR3 nucleotide sequence: TGTGCCAGCAGTTTATCGGGGGGTGGCTACACCTTC. The rearrangement joins TRBV12-3 or TRBV12-4 to TRBJ1-2, with D maybe TRBD1 (5 bases). Trimming took 2 bases from V and 7 from J, leaving 8 bases between them. The CDR3 totals 12 residues.

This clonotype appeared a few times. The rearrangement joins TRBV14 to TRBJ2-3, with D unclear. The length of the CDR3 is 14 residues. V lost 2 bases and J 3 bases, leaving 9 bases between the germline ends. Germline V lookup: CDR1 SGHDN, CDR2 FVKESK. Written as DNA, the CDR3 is TGTGCCAGCAGCCAACTCTCTGGTACAGATACGCAGTATTTT. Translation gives CASSQLSGTDTQYF.

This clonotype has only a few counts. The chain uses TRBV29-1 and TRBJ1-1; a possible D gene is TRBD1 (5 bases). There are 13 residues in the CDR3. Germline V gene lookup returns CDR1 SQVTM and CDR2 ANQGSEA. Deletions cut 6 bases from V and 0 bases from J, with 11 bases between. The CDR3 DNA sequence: TGCAGCGTATTAAAGACAGTGAACACTGAAGCTTTCTTT. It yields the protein CSVLKTVNTEAFF.

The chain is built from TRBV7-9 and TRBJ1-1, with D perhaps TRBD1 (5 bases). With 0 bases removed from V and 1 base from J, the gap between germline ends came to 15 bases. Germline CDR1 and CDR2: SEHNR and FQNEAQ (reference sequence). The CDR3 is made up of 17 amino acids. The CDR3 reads CASSLAFTGTENTEAFF. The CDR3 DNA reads TGTGCCAGCAGCTTAGCTTTTACCGGGACGGAGAACACTGAAGCTTTCTTT.

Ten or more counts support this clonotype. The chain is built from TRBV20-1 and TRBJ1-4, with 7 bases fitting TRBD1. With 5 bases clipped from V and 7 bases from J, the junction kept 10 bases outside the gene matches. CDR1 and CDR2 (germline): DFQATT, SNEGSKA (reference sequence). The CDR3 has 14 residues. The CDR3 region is CSAPRQGGGEKLFF. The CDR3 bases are TGCAGTGCTCCGCGACAGGGAGGCGGTGAAAAACTGTTTTTT.

The CDR3 coding sequence is TGTGCCAGCAGCTTAATGACAGGGGCCATCGAAAAACTGTTTTTT. Protein sequence: CASSLMTGAIEKLFF. The chain joins TRBV7-8 to TRBJ1-4, with 8 bases lining up with TRBD1. The length of the CDR3 is 15 residues. V trimming: 2 bases; J trimming: 8 bases; junction bases outside the gene matches: 7. CDR1 is SGHVS and CDR2 is FQNEAQ in the germline V gene.

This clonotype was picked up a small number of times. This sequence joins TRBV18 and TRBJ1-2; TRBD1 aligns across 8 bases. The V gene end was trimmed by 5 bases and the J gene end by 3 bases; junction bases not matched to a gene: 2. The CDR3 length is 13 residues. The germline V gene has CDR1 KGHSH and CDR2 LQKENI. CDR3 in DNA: TGTGCCAGCTCATCGGACAGGGACTATGGCTACACCTTC. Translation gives CASSSDRDYGYTF.

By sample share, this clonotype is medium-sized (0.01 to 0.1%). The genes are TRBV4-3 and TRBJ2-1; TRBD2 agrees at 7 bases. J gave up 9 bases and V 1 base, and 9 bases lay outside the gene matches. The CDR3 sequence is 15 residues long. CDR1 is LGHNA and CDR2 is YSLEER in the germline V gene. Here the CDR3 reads CASSQGTTPGGEQFF. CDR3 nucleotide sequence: TGCGCCAGCAGCCAAGGGACAACCCCGGGGGGTGAGCAGTTCTTC.

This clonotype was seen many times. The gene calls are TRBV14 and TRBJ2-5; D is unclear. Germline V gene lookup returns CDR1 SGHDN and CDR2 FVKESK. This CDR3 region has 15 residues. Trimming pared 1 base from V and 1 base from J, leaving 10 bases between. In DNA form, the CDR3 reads TGTGCCAGCAGCCAAGTACAGATAGCCCAAGAGACCCAGTACTTC. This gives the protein CASSQVQIAQETQYF.

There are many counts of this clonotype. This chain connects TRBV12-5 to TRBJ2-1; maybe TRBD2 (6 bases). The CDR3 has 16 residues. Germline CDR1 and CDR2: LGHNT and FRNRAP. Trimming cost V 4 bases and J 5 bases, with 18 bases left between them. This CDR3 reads CASGSTVAAGNNEQFF. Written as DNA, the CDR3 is TGTGCTAGTGGTTCCACGGTTGCAGCGGGCAACAATGAGCAGTTCTTC. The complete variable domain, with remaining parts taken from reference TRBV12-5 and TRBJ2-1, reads DARVTQTPRHKVTEMGQEVTMRCQPILGHNTVFWYRQTMMQGLELLAYFRNRAPLDDSGMPKDRFSAEMPDATLATLKIQPSEPRDSAVYFCASGSTVAAGNNEQFFGPGTRLTVL.

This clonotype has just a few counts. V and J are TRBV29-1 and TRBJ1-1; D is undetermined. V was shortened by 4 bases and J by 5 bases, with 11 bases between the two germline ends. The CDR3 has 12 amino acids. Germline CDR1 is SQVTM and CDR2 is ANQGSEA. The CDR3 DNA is TGCAGCGTTGTCTCGGGAAGGACTGAAGCTTTCTTT. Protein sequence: CSVVSGRTEAFF. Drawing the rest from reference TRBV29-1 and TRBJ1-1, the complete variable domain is SAVISQKPSRDICQRGTSLTIQCQVDSQVTMMFWYRQQPGQSLTLIATANQGSEATYESGFVIDKFPISRPNLTFSTLTVSNMSPEDSSIYLCSVVSGRTEAFFGQGTRLTVV.

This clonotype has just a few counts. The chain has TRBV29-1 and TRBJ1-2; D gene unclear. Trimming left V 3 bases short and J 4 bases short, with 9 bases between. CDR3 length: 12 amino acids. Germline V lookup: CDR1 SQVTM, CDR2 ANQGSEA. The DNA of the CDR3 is TGCAGCGTTGACAGATTCCTCTATGGCTACACCTTC. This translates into CSVDRFLYGYTF.

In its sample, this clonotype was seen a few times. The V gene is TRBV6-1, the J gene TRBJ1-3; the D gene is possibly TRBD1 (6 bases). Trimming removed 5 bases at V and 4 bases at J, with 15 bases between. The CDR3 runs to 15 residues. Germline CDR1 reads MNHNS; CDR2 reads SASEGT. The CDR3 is CASSLTKGGGNTIYF. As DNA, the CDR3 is TGTGCCAGCAGTCTCACCAAGGGGGGGGGAAACACCATATATTTT.

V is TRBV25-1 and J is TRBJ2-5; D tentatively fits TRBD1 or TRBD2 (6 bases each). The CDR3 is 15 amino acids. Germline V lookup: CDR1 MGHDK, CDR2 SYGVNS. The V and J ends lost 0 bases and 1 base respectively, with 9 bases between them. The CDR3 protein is CASSEYGGRQETQYF. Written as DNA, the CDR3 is TGTGCCAGCAGTGAATATGGGGGGCGCCAAGAGACCCAGTACTTC.